A single sample is the source of the 23 T cell receptor beta chains below, sequenced in a study of T-cell reconstitution after alpha-beta-depleted transplantation in children. It was with unique molecular identifiers that the TCRbeta library was prepared. Each CDR3 protein is one row after TCRdb ran MiXCR on the PCR reads. The sample has about a million distinct CDR3 sequences, 25% to 35% seen once; the top ten hold about 28%. The material sequenced was PBMCs, mostly from graft donor cells, taken 360 days after TCRalphabeta/CD19-depleted stem cell transplant. The source of these receptors is a boy under two years old who had a stem cell transplant for SCID, so the T cells may come from the graft donor.

This clonotype came up once. The gene calls are TRBV7-8 and TRBJ2-7; 13 bases agree with TRBD2. Unmatched junction bases numbered 4, after V lost 2 bases and J lost 6 bases. CDR1 and CDR2 (germline): SGHVS, FQNEAQ. The CDR3 covers 15 residues. The CDR3 loop is CASSLYGTSGVEQYF. The CDR3 region has the DNA TGTGCCAGCAGCTTATACGGGACTAGCGGGGTCGAGCAGTACTTC.

The chain recombines TRBV5-6 with TRBJ1-1; D may be TRBD1 (5 bases). The V gene lost 4 bases and the J gene lost 3 bases, with 19 bases spanning the gap. The CDR3 has 16 residues. Per germline, CDR1 SGHDT and CDR2 YYEEEE. The CDR3 reads CASSLLTAWEDTEAFF. The CDR3 nucleotides are TGTGCCAGCAGCCTTTTGACAGCCTGGGAGGACACTGAAGCTTTCTTT.

This rearrangement joins TRBV6-1 to TRBJ2-7; 11 bases are a match to TRBD2. Germline CDR1 reads MNHNS; CDR2 reads SASEGT. The ends lost 6 bases at V and 4 bases at J; junction bases unmatched: 8. CDR3 size: 15 residues. CDR3: CASSPTSGGKYEQYF. In nucleotides, the CDR3 is TGTGCCAGCAGCCCTACTAGCGGGGGTAAATACGAGCAGTACTTC.

This chain connects TRBV3-1 to TRBJ2-7, with TRBD2 as a possible D gene (5 bases). CDR1 and CDR2 from the germline V gene are LGHDT and YNNKEL (reference sequence). CDR3 length: 18 residues. The germline V and J ends were trimmed by 4 bases and 1 base, with 23 bases remaining between them. CDR3 DNA sequence: TGTGCCAGCAGCCCAAGAGGGAGTTCCCGGGCAAGGTCCTACGAGCAGTACTTC. This encodes CASSPRGSSRARSYEQYF.

This chain uses TRBV29-1 with TRBJ2-2, with 8 bases matching TRBD2. The CDR3 runs 14 residues. Germline CDR1 is SQVTM and CDR2 is ANQGSEA. With 6 bases clipped from V and 0 bases from J, the junction kept 3 bases outside the gene matches. CDR3 region: CSVGRATNTGELFF. CDR3 bases: TGCAGCGTCGGGAGGGCAACGAACACCGGGGAGCTGTTTTTT.

The chain employs TRBV4-1 and TRBJ2-5; 9 positions agree with TRBD1. The CDR3 sequence is 15 residues long. CDR1 is MGHRA, CDR2 YSYEKL, per germline. With V trimmed by 6 bases and J by 1 base, 6 bases remained unmatched. CDR3 coding DNA: TGCGCCAGCAGTTCGGAGACAGGGGGCCAAGAGACCCAGTACTTC. It codes for CASSSETGGQETQYF.

The genes are TRBV12-3 or TRBV12-4 and TRBJ2-1, with TRBD2 matching over 13 bases. This CDR3 contains 20 residues. The junction had 13 bases not matched to a gene; V was cut back by 4 bases and J by 1 base. The CDR3 DNA is TGTGCCAGCAGTTCCAGCGGACTAGCGGGGGCCATATATTCCTACAATGAGCAGTTCTTC. Its protein product is CASSSSGLAGAIYSYNEQFF.

This clonotype was counted a few times. This chain joins TRBV27 and TRBJ1-6; 7 bases line up with TRBD1. The germline gives CDR1 MNHEY, CDR2 SMNVEV (reference sequence). V was clipped by 3 bases and J by 7 bases; unmatched bases: 15. The CDR3 is 18 amino acids. The CDR3 DNA reads TGTGCCAGCAGTTTGTACCCAGGGGGAGATATATGGAATTCACCCCTCCACTTT. Amino acid sequence: CASSLYPGGDIWNSPLHF.

The chain couples TRBV6-1 to TRBJ1-1; 10 positions match TRBD1. V lost 8 bases and J lost 3; bases outside the gene matches: 9. The CDR3 extends over 15 amino acids. From germline, CDR1 is MNHNS and CDR2 SASEGT. The CDR3 region is CASVDRGNWDTEAFF. The CDR3 coding sequence is TGTGCCAGCGTGGACAGGGGGAATTGGGACACTGAAGCTTTCTTT.

This chain joins TRBV12-3 or TRBV12-4 and TRBJ1-2; no firm D call. V lost 2 bases to trimming and J lost 2 bases, with 12 bases between them. The length of the CDR3 is 15 residues. For the CDR3, the DNA is TGTGCCAGCAGTTTATCGAGTAAGGGAAACTATGGCTACACCTTC. Its protein product is CASSLSSKGNYGYTF.

The chain couples TRBV20-1 to TRBJ2-3; D is possibly TRBD1 (6 bases). The CDR3 totals 14 residues. Trimming cost V 2 bases and J 9 bases, with 18 bases left between them. Germline assignment: CDR1 DFQATT and CDR2 SNEGSKA (reference sequence). As DNA, the CDR3 is TGCAGTGCTAGAACCGGTATAGGGGGTACGACGCAGTATTTT. Amino acid sequence: CSARTGIGGTTQYF.

The chain is built from TRBV12-3 or TRBV12-4 and TRBJ1-1; 9 nucleotides match TRBD1. The CDR3 runs 16 residues. The V segment lost 7 bases and the J segment 0 bases; nucleotides outside the gene matches: 9. CDR3 residues: CASTRPWDRVNTEAFF. The CDR3 nucleotides are TGTGCCAGCACCCGACCCTGGGACAGGGTGAACACTGAAGCTTTCTTT.

The genes are TRBV20-1 and TRBJ1-1; tentatively, D is TRBD1 (6 bases). V shed 3 bases and J shed 3 bases, with 8 bases lying between them. The CDR3 extends over 12 amino acids. Per the germline V gene, CDR1 is DFQATT and CDR2 is SNEGSKA (reference sequence). The DNA for the CDR3 is TGCAGTGCTAGCGAGGGGGACACTGAAGCTTTCTTT. Its translation: CSASEGDTEAFF.

This clonotype turned up a few times. The CDR3 spells CSEGVSYNEQFF. In DNA form, the CDR3 reads TGCAGCGAGGGGGTCTCCTACAATGAGCAGTTCTTC. This chain uses TRBV20-1 with TRBJ2-1, with D possibly matching TRBD1 (6 bases). The CDR3 sequence is 12 residues long. CDR1 DFQATT and CDR2 SNEGSKA come from the germline V gene (reference sequence).

There are a few counts of this clonotype. This chain links TRBV20-1 with TRBJ2-7; D tentatively reads TRBD1 or TRBD2 (6 bases each). CDR1 DFQATT and CDR2 SNEGSKA come from the germline V gene (reference sequence). The CDR3 contains 12 residues. V was shortened by 7 bases and J by 0 bases, with 10 bases between the two germline ends. CDR3 DNA: TGCAGTGTACGGGGGCCCTCCTACGAGCAGTACTTC. This translates into CSVRGPSYEQYF.

In this sample, this clonotype turned up a few times. This rearrangement joins TRBV9 to TRBJ1-5; tentative D call: TRBD1 (6 bases). The length of the CDR3 is 15 residues. Between the trimmed V and J ends, which lost 0 bases and 7 bases, there was a span of 14 bases. Germline V gene data show CDR1 as SGDLS and CDR2 as YYNGEE. CDR3: CASSVGGARGQPQHF. The CDR3 bases are TGTGCCAGCAGCGTAGGGGGGGCGCGGGGACAGCCCCAGCATTTT.

This clonotype was counted at least ten times. The J gene is TRBJ2-2, the V gene TRBV5-1; D is perhaps TRBD1 (5 bases). Germline V gene sequence: CDR1 SGHRS, CDR2 YFSETQ. CDR3 size: 16 residues. The V end was cut by 0 bases, the J end by 1 base, with 10 bases between. The CDR3 DNA follows: TGCGCCAGCAGCTTGGTTACAGGCCTGAACACCGGGGAGCTGTTTTTT. This encodes CASSLVTGLNTGELFF.

This clonotype was recorded at least ten times. The rearrangement uses TRBV5-1 and TRBJ2-1, with 8 positions matching TRBD1. V trimming: 2 bases; J trimming: 6 bases; junction bases outside the gene matches: 4. The CDR3 is made up of 14 amino acids. Germline CDR1 is SGHRS and CDR2 is YFSETQ. CDR3 in DNA: TGCGCCAGCAGCTTACCAGACAGGGGCAATGAGCAGTTCTTC. Protein: CASSLPDRGNEQFF.

This clonotype showed up just a few times. The chain is built from TRBV11-2 and TRBJ2-4; 10 bases match TRBD2. The CDR3 consists of 17 residues. V lost 1 base and J lost 5; bases outside the gene matches: 8. CDR1 is SGHAT, CDR2 FQNNGV, per germline. For the CDR3, the DNA is TGTGCCAGCAGCTTAGGGCCCAGCGGGGGGGCCCAAAACATTCAGTACTTC. Its translation is CASSLGPSGGAQNIQYF.

In this sample, this clonotype turned up a few times. The chain has TRBV12-3 or TRBV12-4 and TRBJ2-2, with D perhaps given as TRBD1 or TRBD2 (6 bases each). This CDR3 is 16 amino acids long. Deletions cut 7 bases from V and 7 bases from J, with 22 bases between. The CDR3 sequence is CASTPFIGGGNGELFF. DNA of the CDR3: TGTGCCAGCACCCCTTTTATCGGGGGCGGGAACGGGGAGCTGTTTTTT.

The V call is TRBV7-2, the J call TRBJ2-1; 10 nucleotides align to TRBD2. The germline CDR1 and CDR2 sequences are SGHTA and FQGNSA. The CDR3 is 17 amino acids. V gave up 4 bases and J gave up 5 bases; unmatched junction bases: 11. The CDR3 DNA is TGTGCCAGCAGCTCCATACTCCTAGCGGGGGCCCACAATGAGCAGTTCTTC. Translation gives CASSSILLAGAHNEQFF.

The sample holds many counts of this clonotype. The genes are TRBV15 and TRBJ1-1, with D perhaps matching TRBD1 (5 bases). Germline V gives CDR1 LNHNV, CDR2 YYDKDF (reference sequence). The CDR3 is 17 residues long. Trimming took off 1 base at V and 1 base at J, with 16 bases between the two ends. CDR3 amino acids: CATSRARTGRRNTEAFF. CDR3 DNA sequence: TGTGCCACCAGCAGAGCCCGGACGGGGCGTCGGAACACTGAAGCTTTCTTT.

The CDR3 coding sequence is TGTGCCAGCGCGCGGGACAGCGGGGAAAAACTGTTTTTT. Amino acid sequence: CASARDSGEKLFF. The chain couples TRBV27 to TRBJ1-4, with 7 nucleotides matching TRBD1. The germline CDR1 and CDR2 sequences are MNHEY and SMNVEV (reference sequence). The trim removed 8 bases at V and 8 bases at J, leaving 8 bases unmatched. This CDR3 comprises 13 residues.